The rows below give T cell receptor beta chains drawn from one sample of a study of T cells in localized non-small cell lung cancer. TCRdb's table, derived via immunoSEQ multiplex PCR, lists solely in-frame clones and lacks some. The repertoire holds 52,000 or so clones, 86% seen once, with roughly 18% in the top ten. Here the sequenced sample was peripheral blood, taken before any cancer treatment. These TCRs come from a male donor at least 60 years old with stage III squamous cell lung carcinoma. CDR3s include the opening cysteine and the closing phenylalanine or tryptophan. The order of the fields is clone size, D gene, V gene, J gene, CDR3 DNA, CDR3 protein. The D gene is left open where the match is weak. Expanded clones are given a class, and other clones once, few, many or no size at all.

clone size: .
D gene: .
V gene: TRBV7-9
J gene: TRBJ1-1
CDR3 DNA: TGTGCCAGCAGCTTAATGCAGGGCGAGACTGAAGCTTTCTTT
CDR3 protein: CASSLMQGETEAFF

clone size: .
D gene: .
V gene: TRBV19
J gene: TRBJ2-3
CDR3 DNA: TGTGCCAGTAGTATTCTCCGGAGCACAGATACGCAGTATTTT
CDR3 protein: CASSILRSTDTQYF

clone size: .
D gene: .
V gene: TRBV25-1
J gene: TRBJ2-7
CDR3 DNA: TGTGCCAGCAGTGGAATGAGACAGCAGTACTTC
CDR3 protein: CASSGMRQQYF

clone size: .
D gene: .
V gene: TRBV5-6
J gene: TRBJ2-7
CDR3 DNA: TGTGCCAGCAGCTACCGGGACTGGGGGAACTACGAGCAGTACTTC
CDR3 protein: CASSYRDWGNYEQYF

clone size: .
D gene: .
V gene: TRBV30
J gene: TRBJ2-1
CDR3 DNA: TGTGCCAGATCCGGGACTCCAACCTACAATGAGCAGTTCTTC
CDR3 protein: CARSGTPTYNEQFF

clone size: .
D gene: TRBD1
V gene: TRBV5-5
J gene: TRBJ1-2
CDR3 DNA: TGTGCCAGCAGCTTCCTCCTTGGGACAGATCATGGCTACACCTTC
CDR3 protein: CASSFLLGTDHGYTF

clone size: .
D gene: .
V gene: TRBV14
J gene: TRBJ1-1
CDR3 DNA: TGTGCCAGCAGCCAAGATCGCGGAAACAGGAGGATCACTGAAGCTTTCTTT
CDR3 protein: CASSQDRGNRRITEAFF

clone size: .
D gene: .
V gene: TRBV5-1
J gene: TRBJ2-6
CDR3 DNA: TGCGCCAGCAGCCAGGGGAAATCTGGGGCCAACGTCCTGACTTTC
CDR3 protein: CASSQGKSGANVLTF

clone size: once
D gene: TRBD1
V gene: TRBV7-3
J gene: TRBJ2-1
CDR3 DNA: TGTGCCAGCAGCTTCGGGACAGGGATGTCTTACAATGAGCAGTTCTTC
CDR3 protein: CASSFGTGMSYNEQFF

clone size: .
D gene: .
V gene: TRBV29-1
J gene: TRBJ2-1
CDR3 DNA: TGCAGCGTAGGGGGGGGGCTTGACTACAATGAGCAGTTCTTC
CDR3 protein: CSVGGGLDYNEQFF

clone size: .
D gene: .
V gene: TRBV6-5
J gene: TRBJ1-5
CDR3 DNA: TGTGCCAGCAGTTGGTCTGGGCGCAGTAGCAATCAGCCCCAGCATTTT
CDR3 protein: CASSWSGRSSNQPQHF

clone size: .
D gene: .
V gene: TRBV12-2
J gene: TRBJ2-7
CDR3 DNA: TGTGCAAGACCTCGGCGCGGGAAATCCTACGAGCAGTACTTC
CDR3 protein: CARPRRGKSYEQYF

clone size: .
D gene: .
V gene: TRBV21-1
J gene: TRBJ1-2
CDR3 DNA: TGTGCCAGCAGCAAAGGGCGAGGCGGATGTAACTATGGCTACACCTTC
CDR3 protein: CASSKGRGGCNYGYTF

clone size: .
D gene: TRBD2
V gene: TRBV7-2
J gene: TRBJ2-5
CDR3 DNA: TGTGCCAGCAGCCCCGGGACTAGCGGACAAGAGACCCAGTACTTC
CDR3 protein: CASSPGTSGQETQYF

clone size: .
D gene: .
V gene: TRBV7-9
J gene: TRBJ1-5
CDR3 DNA: TGTGCCAGCAGTCCGACGGGGGGCAATCAGCCCCAGCATTTT
CDR3 protein: CASSPTGGNQPQHF

clone size: .
D gene: TRBD2
V gene: TRBV5-1
J gene: TRBJ2-1
CDR3 DNA: TGCGCCAGCAGCGCCCCGGGACTAGCGGGTAACAATGAGCAGTTCTTC
CDR3 protein: CASSAPGLAGNNEQFF

clone size: .
D gene: .
V gene: TRBV14
J gene: TRBJ1-4
CDR3 DNA: TGTGCCAGCAGCGTCAACGAATGGGGAAAACTGTTTTTT
CDR3 protein: CASSVNEWGKLFF

clone size: once
D gene: .
V gene: TRBV29-1
J gene: TRBJ2-1
CDR3 DNA: TGCAGCGGTGCGGTCGACAGATACTACAATGAGCAGTTCTTC
CDR3 protein: CSGAVDRYYNEQFF

clone size: .
D gene: .
V gene: TRBV5-1
J gene: TRBJ1-4
CDR3 DNA: TGCGCCAGCAGCACCGTGACAGGATCTAATGAAAAACTGTTTTTT
CDR3 protein: CASSTVTGSNEKLFF

clone size: few
D gene: .
V gene: TRBV28
J gene: TRBJ1-4
CDR3 DNA: TGTGCCAGCACCCCTGGTGGGACTTATGAAAAACTGTTTTTT
CDR3 protein: CASTPGGTYEKLFF

clone size: .
D gene: TRBD1
V gene: TRBV5-1
J gene: TRBJ1-5
CDR3 DNA: TGCGCCAGCAGCTTGGGTGGGACAGTCAATCAGCCCCAGCATTTT
CDR3 protein: CASSLGGTVNQPQHF

clone size: .
D gene: .
V gene: TRBV6-5
J gene: TRBJ2-7
CDR3 DNA: TGTGCCAGCAGTTACGCAGCAGGGGACTACGAGCAGTACTTC
CDR3 protein: CASSYAAGDYEQYF

clone size: .
D gene: TRBD1
V gene: TRBV30
J gene: TRBJ1-6
CDR3 DNA: TGTGCCTGGAGCTTGAACAGGGGTAATTCACCCCTCCACTTT
CDR3 protein: CAWSLNRGNSPLHF

clone size: .
D gene: .
V gene: TRBV30
J gene: TRBJ1-2
CDR3 DNA: TGTGCCTGGAACAAACTGAGGACGGGCTATGGCTACACCTTC
CDR3 protein: CAWNKLRTGYGYTF

clone size: .
D gene: .
V gene: TRBV10-3
J gene: TRBJ1-1
CDR3 DNA: TGTGCCATCAGTGTAAAGGAAGTGAACACTGAAGCTTTCTTT
CDR3 protein: CAISVKEVNTEAFF

clone size: .
D gene: .
V gene: TRBV7-3
J gene: TRBJ2-2
CDR3 DNA: TGTGCCAGCAGCTTAAGACAAGCTGGGACCGGGGAGCTGTTTTTT
CDR3 protein: CASSLRQAGTGELFF

clone size: .
D gene: .
V gene: TRBV7-8
J gene: TRBJ2-1
CDR3 DNA: TGTGCCAGCAGCGCTAACAATGAGCAGTTCTTC
CDR3 protein: CASSANNEQFF